Listed below are T cell receptor beta chains from one sample, sequenced in a study of blood T cell repertoires in COVID-19. Repertoires were generated with immunoSEQ multiplex PCR, while TCRdb's copy carries only in-frame clones and drops some. The table shows roughly 90,000 clones, with 80% occurring only once. The source material was peripheral blood. The receptors here all came from a woman between 65 and 79 years old with acute or convalescent COVID-19. CDR3s include the opening cysteine and the closing phenylalanine or tryptophan. D genes are given only for firm matches. The size entry is marked missing in some rows and otherwise reads once, few, many or a size class.

abundance,v_gene,d_gene,len,j_gene,CDR3aa,CDR3nt
few,TRBV7-2,TRBD1,14,TRBJ1-5,CASSPTGVRAPQHF,TGTGCCAGCAGCCCTACAGGGGTCCGAGCGCCCCAGCATTTT
-,TRBV19,TRBD2,14,TRBJ2-7,CASSGTSGSYEQYF,TGTGCCAGTAGTGGGACTAGCGGCTCCTACGAGCAGTACTTC
-,TRBV3-1/TRBV3-2,-,12,TRBJ2-1,CASTGSANEQFF,TGTGCCTCGACCGGGAGTGCGAATGAGCAGTTCTTC
-,TRBV18,TRBD1,16,TRBJ1-6,CASSLAGGGGGSPLHF,TGTGCCAGCTCCCTCGCAGGGGGCGGAGGAGGATCACCCCTCCACTTT
-,TRBV4-1,-,17,TRBJ1-2,CASSQDILGQLNYGYTF,TGCGCCAGCAGCCAAGATATTCTCGGACAGCTTAACTATGGCTACACCTTC
-,TRBV7-7,-,14,TRBJ2-2,CASSLALNTGELFF,TGTGCCAGCAGCTTAGCACTGAACACCGGGGAGCTGTTTTTT
-,TRBV7-2,TRBD2,15,TRBJ2-1,CASSLAGGAYNEQFF,TGTGCCAGCAGCTTAGCGGGGGGGGCCTACAATGAGCAGTTCTTC
-,TRBV5-1,-,14,TRBJ1-2,CASSRYRDGLGYTF,TGCGCCAGCAGCCGCTACAGGGATGGACTTGGCTACACCTTC
few,TRBV27,TRBD2,15,TRBJ2-5,CASSSTGTSQETQYF,TGTGCCAGCAGTTCAACCGGGACTAGCCAAGAGACCCAGTACTTC
-,TRBV3-1/TRBV3-2,TRBD2,17,TRBJ2-4,CASSQVRWGGIENIQYF,TGTGCCAGCAGCCAAGTAAGGTGGGGGGGGATTGAGAACATTCAGTACTTC
-,TRBV9,-,14,TRBJ1-4,CASSVGGRGEKLFF,TGTGCCAGCAGCGTAGGAGGGCGAGGTGAAAAACTGTTTTTT
-,TRBV14,-,15,TRBJ1-3,CASSHLPGVGNTIYF,TGTGCCAGCAGCCACCTTCCAGGGGTGGGAAACACCATATATTTT
-,TRBV29-1,TRBD2,16,TRBJ2-5,CSVEGLRAGNQETQYF,TGCAGCGTTGAAGGGCTTCGAGCGGGAAACCAAGAGACCCAGTACTTC
-,TRBV6-5,TRBD2,15,TRBJ2-1,CASSRGLAGLNEQFF,TGTGCCAGCAGCCGAGGACTAGCGGGTCTCAATGAGCAGTTCTTC
-,TRBV6-5,TRBD1,14,TRBJ1-6,CASSSGTGFSPLHF,TGTGCCAGCAGTTCCGGGACAGGGTTTTCACCCCTCCACTTT
-,TRBV7-2,-,15,TRBJ2-1,CASSPVQARYNEQFF,TGTGCCAGCAGCCCCGTACAGGCCAGATACAATGAGCAGTTCTTC
-,TRBV28,TRBD1,14,TRBJ1-2,CASSQGGPAYGYTF,TGTGCCAGTTCTCAAGGGGGCCCTGCCTATGGCTACACCTTC
once,TRBV7-2,TRBD2,16,TRBJ2-7,CASSQGRAGDTYEQYF,TGTGCCAGCAGCCAGGGGCGAGCGGGAGACACCTACGAGCAGTACTTC
few,TRBV3-1/TRBV3-2,TRBD1,15,TRBJ2-1,CASSQGTGAYNEQFF,TGTGCCAGCAGCCAAGGGACAGGGGCTTACAATGAGCAGTTCTTC
-,TRBV5-4,TRBD1,12,TRBJ2-1,CASSTGDREQFF,TGTGCCAGCAGTACAGGGGATCGGGAGCAGTTCTTC
-,TRBV9,-,13,TRBJ2-2,CASSPRNTGELFF,TGTGCCAGCAGCCCTCGGAACACCGGGGAGCTGTTTTTT
-,TRBV3-1/TRBV3-2,TRBD2,17,TRBJ2-2,CASSHGAVAGGTGELFF,TGTGCCAGCAGCCACGGGGCGGTAGCGGGAGGAACCGGGGAGCTGTTTTTT
-,TRBV5-4,-,16,TRBJ1-2,CASSRTLRFRDYGYTF,TGTGCCAGCAGCCGAACCCTAAGGTTCAGGGACTATGGCTACACCTTC
-,TRBV28,TRBD1,13,TRBJ1-1,CASTSGGVTEAFF,TGTGCCAGCACCTCAGGGGGAGTGACTGAAGCTTTCTTT
-,TRBV7-3,-,14,TRBJ2-3,CASSPQRSTDTQYF,TGTGCCAGCAGCCCCCAGCGAAGCACAGATACGCAGTATTTT
-,TRBV5-8,-,14,TRBJ1-2,CASSLAGQGEGYTF,TGTGCCAGCAGCTTGGCCGGGCAGGGTGAAGGCTACACCTTC
-,TRBV15,TRBD1,15,TRBJ1-5,CATSRGTGRGQPQHF,TGTGCCACCAGCAGGGGGACAGGAAGGGGTCAGCCCCAGCATTTT
-,TRBV7-2,-,16,TRBJ2-6,CASSSPHWSGANVLTF,TGTGCCAGCAGCTCCCCCCACTGGTCTGGGGCCAACGTCCTGACTTTC
-,TRBV6-1,TRBD1,17,TRBJ1-2,CASSEDGTGLNNYGYTF,TGTGCCAGCAGTGAAGATGGGACAGGGCTTAATAACTATGGCTACACCTTC
-,TRBV5-4,TRBD1,15,TRBJ1-6,CASSLNRGVNSPLHF,TGTGCCAGCAGCTTGAACAGGGGTGTGAATTCACCCCTCCACTTT
-,TRBV4-2,TRBD2,15,TRBJ2-1,CASSQDGLAYNEQFF,TGTGCCAGCAGCCAAGATGGACTAGCGTACAATGAGCAGTTCTTC
-,TRBV23-1,TRBD2,16,TRBJ2-7,CASSLRLAGGPGEQYF,TGCGCCAGCAGTCTAAGACTAGCGGGAGGGCCGGGGGAGCAGTACTTC
-,TRBV5-1,-,15,TRBJ1-1,CASSRGAELNTEAFF,TGCGCCAGCAGCCGGGGGGCGGAGTTGAACACTGAAGCTTTCTTT
-,TRBV6-5,TRBD1,13,TRBJ1-2,CASTSTGNYGYTF,TGTGCCAGCACATCGACAGGGAACTATGGCTACACCTTC
-,TRBV7-8,-,14,TRBJ1-1,CASSLNRGRSEAFF,TGTGCCAGCAGCTTAAACAGAGGGCGATCTGAAGCTTTCTTT
-,TRBV7-3,TRBD2,18,TRBJ2-3,CASSPHGGGRPSGVAQYF,TGTGCCAGCAGCCCGCACGGTGGCGGGAGGCCCTCCGGGGTGGCGCAGTATTTT
-,TRBV30,TRBD2,12,TRBJ2-7,CAYRDYSYEQYF,TGTGCCTACCGGGACTACTCCTACGAGCAGTACTTC
-,TRBV5-4,TRBD2,16,TRBJ2-3,CASSKSGGAFADTQYF,TGTGCCAGCAGCAAAAGCGGGGGGGCCTTCGCAGATACGCAGTATTTT
many,TRBV2,TRBD1,15,TRBJ2-2,CASSGQGGSTGELFF,TGTGCCAGCAGTGGACAGGGGGGAAGCACCGGGGAGCTGTTTTTT
-,TRBV19,TRBD1,16,TRBJ1-6,CASSANGDRDNSPLHF,TGTGCCAGTAGTGCCAATGGGGACAGGGATAATTCACCCCTCCACTTT
-,TRBV3-1/TRBV3-2,-,14,TRBJ1-2,CASSQDGFRNGYTF,TGTGCCAGCAGCCAAGATGGGTTCAGGAATGGCTACACCTTC
few,TRBV10-3,TRBD1,12,TRBJ1-2,CAISATGGGYTF,TGTGCCATCAGTGCTACAGGGGGTGGCTACACCTTC
few,TRBV19,-,14,TRBJ1-5,CASNQGKGNQPQHF,TGTGCCAGTAACCAGGGTAAGGGCAATCAGCCCCAGCATTTT
-,TRBV19,-,14,TRBJ1-1,CASSITGTNTEAFF,TGTGCCAGTAGTATTACTGGGACTAACACTGAAGCTTTCTTT
once,TRBV7-2,TRBD1,17,TRBJ2-6,CASSPGQQTSGANVLTF,TGTGCCAGCAGTCCGGGACAGCAAACCTCTGGGGCCAACGTCCTGACTTTC
few,TRBV6-5,TRBD2,15,TRBJ2-2,CASSRTSGITGELFF,TGTGCCAGCAGCCGGACTAGCGGGATCACCGGGGAGCTGTTTTTT
-,TRBV27,TRBD1,13,TRBJ2-1,CASRDRGQDEQFF,TGTGCCAGCCGGGACAGGGGGCAGGATGAGCAGTTCTTC
-,TRBV7-6,TRBD2,16,TRBJ2-7,CASSLAVGGPLYEQYF,TGTGCCAGCAGCTTAGCAGTGGGAGGGCCGCTCTACGAGCAGTACTTC
-,TRBV7-9,TRBD1,13,TRBJ1-2,CASSSPNRGGYTF,TGTGCCAGCAGCTCACCTAACAGGGGTGGCTACACCTTC
-,TRBV10-3,TRBD1,17,TRBJ1-1,CAISWDSLPGGNTEAFF,TGTGCCATCAGCTGGGACAGCCTCCCTGGGGGAAACACTGAAGCTTTCTTT
-,TRBV3-1/TRBV3-2,TRBD2,18,TRBJ2-5,CASSQLSGSTFVSETQYF,TGTGCCAGCAGCCAACTTAGCGGGAGCACGTTTGTCAGCGAGACCCAGTACTTC
-,TRBV7-9,TRBD2,18,TRBJ2-7,CASSLWGSSGGTAYEQYF,TGTGCCAGCAGCTTATGGGGTTCGTCGGGGGGAACAGCCTACGAGCAGTACTTC
-,TRBV5-4,TRBD2,16,TRBJ2-1,CASSLGLAGGYNEQFF,TGTGCCAGCAGCTTGGGGCTAGCGGGGGGGTACAATGAGCAGTTCTTC
-,TRBV30,-,13,TRBJ1-2,CAWRINRNYGYTF,TGTGCCTGGAGAATAAACAGGAACTATGGCTACACCTTC
-,TRBV6-5,-,14,TRBJ2-1,CASSWDSDYNEQFF,TGTGCCAGCAGTTGGGATAGCGACTACAATGAGCAGTTCTTC
-,TRBV7-6,TRBD2,15,TRBJ2-2,CASSLLAGGPGELFF,TGTGCCAGCAGCTTACTAGCGGGGGGGCCCGGGGAGCTGTTTTTT
-,TRBV12-3/TRBV12-4,-,13,TRBJ1-1,CASRITGNTEAFF,TGTGCCAGCAGGATCACTGGGAACACTGAAGCTTTCTTT
-,TRBV6-2/TRBV6-3,-,16,TRBJ1-5,CASSRGGGHRNQPQHF,TGTGCCAGCAGTCGCGGCGGGGGGCATCGCAATCAGCCCCAGCATTTT
-,TRBV11-2,-,13,TRBJ1-4,CASSLLIDEKLFF,TGTGCCAGCAGCTTATTAATAGATGAAAAACTGTTTTTT
-,TRBV29-1,-,12,TRBJ2-5,CSVEGVAETQYF,TGCAGCGTTGAAGGGGTAGCAGAGACCCAGTACTTC